This record looks at one TCR beta chain sequence and its context. Its antigen is as yet unknown. Stated treatment: roughly ten-day PBMC culture with coronavirus spike peptide pools or control peptides (ViraFEST assay). Sequenced with the Oncomine TCR Beta short-read assay was DNA taken from cultured CD4+ T cells. DNA came from CD4+ T cells after culture. TCRdb re-called the PCR reads through MiXCR, storing one row per CDR3 protein. The sample has 20,000 to 25,000 distinct CDR3 sequences, roughly half seen once; the top ten hold about 8.4%. This entry comes from a study of vaccination and CD4 T cells after COVID-19. Background on the study: The authors exposed cells to overlapping spike peptides derived from SARS-CoV-2, HCoV-NL63, HCoV-OC43 and HCoV-229E.

Points from the study as a whole: Spike mono-reactivity was found in 304 of 307 vaccine-specific clones from convalescent patients.

This sequence was found in a human donor who had recovered from COVID-19. Sequencing used CD4+ T cells from blood, cultured in vitro.

In DNA, the CDR3 is TGCAGTGCTAGGGACAGAATGAACACTGAAGCTTTCTTT. This translates into CSARDRMNTEAFF. The rearrangement uses TRBV20-1 and TRBJ1-1; D possibly corresponds to TRBD1 (6 bases). With 3 bases removed from V and 0 bases from J, the gap between germline ends came to 8 bases. The CDR3 length is 13 residues. Germline V gene sequence: CDR1 DFQATT, CDR2 SNEGSKA (reference sequence).